This paragraph covers one T cell receptor beta chain sequence. Original handling: Estimation of nucleated cell counts was performed using reference gene primer amplification. TCRdb's copy holds only in-frame clones and misses some; the assay was immunoSEQ multiplex PCR. V and J calls and clone size are copied from that table; D and trimming were computed from the DNA. Found here are about 200,000 clones, approximately 90% of them singletons; the top ten hold about a tenth. These data belong to a study of blood T cell repertoires in COVID-19. About the study: The origin of the acute and convalescent COVID-19 samples was the United States, Italy and Spain. PBMCs, B-cell-depleted T cells, or T cells were the source of the cDNA or gDNA that made up the material.

Sequenced sample: peripheral blood. The TCR comes from a woman aged 50 to 60 with COVID-19, enrolled during active disease.

CDR3 in DNA: TGTGCCACCAGCAGATCGCAGGTCGCATCAACTGGAAACACCATATATTTT. This gives the protein CATSRSQVASTGNTIYF. The V gene is TRBV15, the J gene TRBJ1-3; D not certain. The CDR3 extends over 17 amino acids. V was trimmed by 2 bases and J by 2 bases, leaving 16 bases between them. Germline values: CDR1 LNHNV, CDR2 YYDKDF (reference sequence).